The present entry profiles one TCR beta chain with its context. The sample originates from a study of blood T cell repertoires in COVID-19. Overall study: Acute and convalescent COVID-19 samples came from the United States, Italy and Spain. In each case, the material was cDNA or gDNA derived from T cells, B-cell-depleted T cells, or PBMCs.

Per the original data handling: Nucleated cell number was recorded as an estimate derived from reference gene primer amplification. The method was immunoSEQ multiplex PCR; TCRdb's version includes in-frame clones alone and lacks a portion of them. V, J and clone size derive from that table, while D and trimming were established from the DNA sequence. The sample includes roughly 170,000 clones, about 80% of them seen just once. J was trimmed by 4 bases and V by 5 bases; bases with no gene match: 6. This CDR3 comprises 15 residues. Germline loops: CDR1 SGHTA, CDR2 FQGTGA. This receptor was taken from a woman between 65 and 79 years old with acute or convalescent COVID-19. The sequenced sample was peripheral blood. The chain links TRBV7-3 to TRBJ1-3; 9 nucleotides line up with TRBD1. Here the CDR3 reads CASSPGQGRGNTIYF. CDR3 nucleotides: TGTGCCAGCAGCCCGGGACAGGGTAGGGGAAACACCATATATTTT. Based on the CDR3 plus reference TRBV7-3 and TRBJ1-3, the full variable domain is GAGVSQTPSNKVTEKGKYVELRCDPISGHTALYWYRQSLGQGPEFLIYFQGTGAADDSGLPNDRFFAVRPEGSVSTLKIQRTERGDSAVYLCASSPGQGRGNTIYFGEGSWLTVV.